A selection of T cell receptor beta chains follows, all from one sample in a study of control samples from healthy donors and cancer patients. Sequencing was performed with immunoSEQ multiplex PCR; in TCRdb, only in-frame clones are kept and a portion is missing. The repertoire holds about 130,000 clones, about 93% seen once, with about 14% in the top ten. Sequencing input: PBMCs. Receptors were obtained from a man in his 60s with colorectal cancer. CDR3s include the opening cysteine and the closing phenylalanine or tryptophan. A D gene is named only where the DNA matches it firmly. Clone sizes are given selectively: once, few, many, or a class where the clone is expanded.

d_gene | j_gene | v_gene | abundance | len | CDR3nt | CDR3aa
TRBD2 | TRBJ2-1 | TRBV4-3 | - | 15 | TGCGCCAGCAGCCCCATGGGGGGGGGAGGGGATGAGCAGTTCTTC | CASSPMGGGGDEQFF
TRBD2 | TRBJ2-5 | TRBV27 | - | 15 | TGTGCCAGCAGGGGCAGCGGGGGGAAAGGAGAGACCCAGTACTTC | CASRGSGGKGETQYF
- | TRBJ1-1 | TRBV6-6 | - | 15 | TGTGCCAGCAGGAGCGACAGGACTTTTTTCACTGAAGCTTTCTTT | CASRSDRTFFTEAFF
TRBD2 | TRBJ2-7 | TRBV5-4 | - | 16 | TGTGCCAGCAGCCCCGGGCTAGCGGGGGGGCATTACGAGCAGTACTTC | CASSPGLAGGHYEQYF
TRBD1 | TRBJ1-5 | TRBV27 | once | 14 | TGTGCCAGCAGTCTGACAGGGAGACATCAGCCCCAGCATTTT | CASSLTGRHQPQHF
- | TRBJ1-1 | TRBV18 | - | 19 | TGTGCCAGCTCACCTTTGGGAAGGGGCTTGGGGACGATGAACACTGAAGCTTTCTTT | CASSPLGRGLGTMNTEAFF
- | TRBJ2-3 | TRBV6-6 | - | 11 | TGTGCCAGCAGTCACACAGATACGCAGTATTTT | CASSHTDTQYF
- | TRBJ2-2 | TRBV27 | - | 16 | TGTGCCAGCAGGCTGTCACGGGCCCCGAACACCGGGGAGCTGTTTTTT | CASRLSRAPNTGELFF
- | TRBJ1-5 | TRBV2 | - | 11 | TGTGCCAGCTCAGGGGAACAGCCCCAGCATTTT | CASSGEQPQHF
- | TRBJ1-1 | TRBV14 | hyperexpanded | 13 | TGTGCCAGCAGCCAAGATCGCGGGGCTGAAGCTTTCTTT | CASSQDRGAEAFF
- | TRBJ2-2 | TRBV30 | - | 16 | TGTGCCGGAAAGTCGGGGGGCACCGCGAACACCGGGGAGCTGTTTTTT | CAGKSGGTANTGELFF
- | TRBJ1-1 | TRBV7-8 | - | 13 | TGTGCCAGCAGCAAGTTTTCCGACAATGAAGCTTTCTTT | CASSKFSDNEAFF
- | TRBJ1-1 | TRBV6-2/TRBV6-3 | - | 18 | TGTGCCAGCAGTTACTCGAGGGCGAGGTATAAGTCGGGAACTGAAGCTTTCTTT | CASSYSRARYKSGTEAFF
- | TRBJ2-3 | TRBV9 | - | 14 | TGTGCCAGCAGCGTAGGAGGGTCTACAGATACGCAGTATTTT | CASSVGGSTDTQYF
TRBD1 | TRBJ2-7 | TRBV5-4 | - | 14 | TGTGCCAGCAGCTCAGTGGGACAGGGTTACGAGCAGTACTTC | CASSSVGQGYEQYF
TRBD1 | TRBJ2-5 | TRBV10-3 | - | 15 | TGTGCCATCAGTGACCGGGACAGGGGGCAAGAGACCCAGTACTTC | CAISDRDRGQETQYF
TRBD2 | TRBJ2-1 | TRBV7-9 | - | 15 | TGTGCCAGCATCAATACCGGGGCGGGGGTCGATGAGCAGTTCTTC | CASINTGAGVDEQFF
TRBD2 | TRBJ2-1 | TRBV7-2 | - | 16 | TGTGCCAGCAGCCCGCGGACTAGCGGGGTTAACAATGAGCAGTTCTTC | CASSPRTSGVNNEQFF
TRBD1 | TRBJ2-2 | TRBV27 | - | 14 | TGTGCCAGCAGCGGACAGGGGATGTTCGGGGAGCTGTTTTTT | CASSGQGMFGELFF
TRBD1 | TRBJ1-5 | TRBV6-6 | - | 17 | TGTGCCAGCAGTCGCACAGGGGGCCTGGGTCCGATGCCGCCCCAGCATTTT | CASSRTGGLGPMPPQHF
- | TRBJ1-2 | TRBV30 | - | 12 | TGTGCCTGGACCTTAGGGAGTTATGGCTACACCTTC | CAWTLGSYGYTF
- | TRBJ2-3 | TRBV5-4 | - | 14 | TGTGCCAGCAGCTTATTCGCACTAGCAGATACGCAGTATTTT | CASSLFALADTQYF
- | TRBJ1-4 | TRBV7-9 | once | 15 | TGTGCCAGCAGGTCAACAGGGTCCACTAATGAAAAACTGTTTTTT | CASRSTGSTNEKLFF
- | TRBJ1-1 | TRBV19 | - | 14 | TGTGCCAGTAAAAAGGGACAAGCGAACACTGAAGCTTTCTTT | CASKKGQANTEAFF
TRBD1 | TRBJ2-7 | TRBV18 | - | 15 | TGTGCCAGCTCACCCGGACAGGTGCCCTCCTACGAGCAGTACTTC | CASSPGQVPSYEQYF
- | TRBJ1-2 | TRBV19 | - | 14 | TGTGCCAGTAGCCCCTTTAGGGGGTACTATGGCTACACCTTC | CASSPFRGYYGYTF
- | TRBJ2-7 | TRBV7-2 | once | 18 | TGTGCCAGCAGCTCCCCTGGGGTCAGTGCCGGCGGAGGCTACGAGCAGTACTTC | CASSSPGVSAGGGYEQYF
- | TRBJ2-3 | TRBV7-2 | - | 13 | TGTGCCAGCAGCTTAGGTAGGCAGGGGACGCAGTATTTT | CASSLGRQGTQYF
TRBD1 | TRBJ1-2 | TRBV5-6 | - | 13 | TGTGCCAGCAGCCAAGGACAGGCTTATGGCTACACCTTC | CASSQGQAYGYTF
- | TRBJ1-5 | TRBV6-1 | once | 14 | TGTGCCAGCAGTGATAGGGGAGGGGATCAGCCCCAGCATTTT | CASSDRGGDQPQHF
TRBD1 | TRBJ2-3 | TRBV7-2 | once | 15 | TGTGCCAGCAGCGTACAGGGGGTGAACACAGATACGCAGTATTTT | CASSVQGVNTDTQYF
TRBD2 | TRBJ2-3 | TRBV5-1 | once | 17 | TGCGCCAGCAGCCTCCAATTGACTAGCGGGGACACAGATACGCAGTATTTT | CASSLQLTSGDTDTQYF